This is a list of T cell receptor beta chains from one sample in a study of blood T cell repertoires in COVID-19. Only in-frame clones appear in the TCRdb table, and some are missing; sequencing was by immunoSEQ multiplex PCR. Of 100,000 to 150,000 clones listed, 81% are singletons. Source material: peripheral blood. These receptors were collected from a man aged 25 to 40 with COVID-19, enrolled during active disease. Both conserved end residues are part of each CDR3. Fields, in order: V gene, clone size, D gene, J gene, CDR3 protein, CDR3 DNA. The D gene is left open where the match is weak. Where a row states a size, it is once, few, many or the class of an expanded clone; other rows omit it.

v_gene: TRBV19
abundance: -
d_gene: -
j_gene: TRBJ1-6
CDR3aa: CASSPRGIKGNSPLHF
CDR3nt: TGTGCCAGTAGCCCGCGGGGGATTAAGGGGAATTCACCCCTCCACTTT

v_gene: TRBV29-1
abundance: -
d_gene: TRBD2
j_gene: TRBJ2-1
CDR3aa: CSVEPSGGDEQFF
CDR3nt: TGCAGCGTTGAACCTAGCGGGGGAGATGAGCAGTTCTTC

v_gene: TRBV18
abundance: -
d_gene: -
j_gene: TRBJ2-3
CDR3aa: CASSPPSSAGLGDTQYF
CDR3nt: TGTGCCAGCTCACCACCGAGCTCCGCGGGCCTCGGAGATACGCAGTATTTT

v_gene: TRBV25-1
abundance: -
d_gene: -
j_gene: TRBJ1-3
CDR3aa: CASSAAGDSGNTIYF
CDR3nt: TGTGCCAGCAGTGCCGCGGGGGACTCTGGAAACACCATATATTTT

v_gene: TRBV10-3
abundance: -
d_gene: -
j_gene: TRBJ1-1
CDR3aa: CAISVKWDGGNTEAFF
CDR3nt: TGTGCCATCAGTGTGAAGTGGGACGGGGGGAACACTGAAGCTTTCTTT

v_gene: TRBV3-1/TRBV3-2
abundance: -
d_gene: TRBD1
j_gene: TRBJ1-4
CDR3aa: CASSQAMGGQGEKLFF
CDR3nt: TGTGCCAGCAGCCAAGCTATGGGTGGACAGGGTGAAAAACTGTTTTTT

v_gene: TRBV6-5
abundance: once
d_gene: TRBD2
j_gene: TRBJ2-7
CDR3aa: CASSNPLAGVYEQYF
CDR3nt: TGTGCCAGCAGTAACCCTCTAGCGGGGGTCTACGAGCAGTACTTC

v_gene: TRBV5-4
abundance: -
d_gene: TRBD1
j_gene: TRBJ1-2
CDR3aa: CASSWDRAGYTF
CDR3nt: TGTGCCAGCAGCTGGGACAGGGCAGGCTACACCTTC

v_gene: TRBV11-3
abundance: -
d_gene: -
j_gene: TRBJ2-6
CDR3aa: CASRWAGSSGANVLTF
CDR3nt: TGTGCCAGCAGATGGGCAGGCAGCTCTGGGGCCAACGTCCTGACTTTC

v_gene: TRBV12-3/TRBV12-4
abundance: -
d_gene: -
j_gene: TRBJ1-3
CDR3aa: CASSWGGRNTIYF
CDR3nt: TGTGCCAGCAGTTGGGGGGGCAGAAACACCATATATTTT

v_gene: TRBV4-3
abundance: once
d_gene: TRBD2
j_gene: TRBJ2-1
CDR3aa: CASSQGLAVGNEQFF
CDR3nt: TGCGCCAGCAGCCAAGGCCTAGCGGTAGGAAATGAGCAGTTCTTC

v_gene: TRBV5-4
abundance: once
d_gene: -
j_gene: TRBJ2-5
CDR3aa: CASSDRKRGTQYF
CDR3nt: TGTGCCAGCAGCGATCGCAAACGCGGGACCCAGTACTTC

v_gene: TRBV11-2
abundance: -
d_gene: -
j_gene: TRBJ1-2
CDR3aa: CASSSPRQVARRWYGYTF
CDR3nt: TGTGCCAGCAGCTCGCCAAGACAGGTCGCTCGCCGTTGGTATGGCTACACCTTC

v_gene: TRBV7-6
abundance: -
d_gene: -
j_gene: TRBJ1-3
CDR3aa: CASSPHTGMGNTIYF
CDR3nt: TGTGCCAGCAGCCCGCATACAGGGATGGGAAACACCATATATTTT